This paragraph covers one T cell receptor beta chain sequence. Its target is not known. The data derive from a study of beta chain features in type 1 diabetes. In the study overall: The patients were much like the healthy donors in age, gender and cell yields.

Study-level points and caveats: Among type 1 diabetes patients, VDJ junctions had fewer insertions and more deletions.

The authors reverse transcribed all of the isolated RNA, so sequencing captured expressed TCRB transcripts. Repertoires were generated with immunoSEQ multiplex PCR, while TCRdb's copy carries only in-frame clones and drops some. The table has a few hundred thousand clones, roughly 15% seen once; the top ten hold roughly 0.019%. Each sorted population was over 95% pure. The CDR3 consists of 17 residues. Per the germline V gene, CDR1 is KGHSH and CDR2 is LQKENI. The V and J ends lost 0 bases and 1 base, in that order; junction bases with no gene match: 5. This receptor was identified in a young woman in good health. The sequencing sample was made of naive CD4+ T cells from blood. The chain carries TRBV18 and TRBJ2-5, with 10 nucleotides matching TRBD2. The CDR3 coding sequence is TGTGCCAGCTCACCACCTGTAGCGGGAGGACCCCAAGAGACCCAGTACTTC. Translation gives CASSPPVAGGPQETQYF. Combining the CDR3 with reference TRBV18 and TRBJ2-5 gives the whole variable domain NAGVMQNPRHLVRRRGQEARLRCSPMKGHSHVYWYRQLPEEGLKFMVYLQKENIIDESGMPKERFSAEFPKEGPSILRIQQVVRGDSAAYFCASSPPVAGGPQETQYFGPGTRLLVL.